The clone carrying this TCR beta chain turned up a few times. No antigen is known for it. The repertoire was sequenced with immunoSEQ multiplex PCR; TCRdb's copy has only in-frame clones and lacks some. Among about 190,000 clones listed, more than 80% were seen once. The donors were in the approximately 130-subject validation cohort; that cohort was separate from the roughly 620-subject first cohort. This record comes from a study of cytomegalovirus exposure and HLA in healthy donors. This CDR3 spans 14 amino acids. V was trimmed by 0 bases and J by 6 bases, leaving 9 bases between them. The germline CDR1 and CDR2 sequences are SGHAT and FQNNGV. Study results and caveats: Altogether, about 160 TCR beta chains were recorded as cytomegalovirus-associated. High sensitivity and specificity were reportedly achieved when the classifier diagnosed cytomegalovirus status.

Sequenced sample: PBMCs. V is TRBV11-2 and J is TRBJ1-5; weak D call: TRBD1 (6 bases). This TCR derives from a man younger than 35 in good health and CMV-seropositive. CDR3 residues: CASSLEQGGQPQHF. For the CDR3, the DNA is TGTGCCAGCAGCTTAGAACAGGGCGGTCAGCCCCAGCATTTT. The variable domain in full, completed from reference TRBV11-2 and TRBJ1-5, reads EAGVAQSPRYKIIEKRQSVAFWCNPISGHATLYWYQQILGQGPKLLIQFQNNGVVDDSQLPKDRFSAERLKGVDSTLKIQPAKLEDSAVYLCASSLEQGGQPQHFGDGTRLSIL.